A single sample is the source of the 32 T cell receptor beta chains below, sequenced in a study of read filtering for tumor transcriptome and immune sequencing. From about 400 ng of RNA, a library with molecular barcoded alpha/delta and beta/gamma adaptors was made. TCRdb reprocessed the reads with MiXCR, giving one entry per CDR3 protein. Found here are about 62,000 distinct CDR3 sequences, roughly a fifth of them singletons; the top ten hold about a tenth. The sequenced material came from a population of CD138-negative cells sorted from bone marrow. These receptors all stem from a donor aged 40 or over with multiple myeloma.

This clonotype was found many times. The chain recombines TRBV20-1 with TRBJ2-5; 13 bases line up with TRBD2. V was clipped by 7 bases and J by 1 base; unmatched bases: 6. The V gene's germline CDR1 is DFQATT and CDR2 SNEGSKA (reference sequence). The CDR3 spans 15 residues. The CDR3 sequence is CSVLGLAGLQETQYF. Here the CDR3 DNA reads TGCAGTGTCCTGGGACTAGCGGGGCTCCAAGAGACCCAGTACTTC.

There are a few counts of this clonotype. Possible read error: a much larger clone is one base away. The chain has TRBV29-1 and TRBJ2-5; D not certain. Germline CDR1 SQVTM, CDR2 ANQGSEA. CDR3 length: 13 amino acids. The CDR3 nucleotides read TGCAGCGTTGAGGGCCGGACCCAAGGGACCCAGTACTTC. It translates to CSVEGRTQGTQYF.

There are many counts of this clonotype. DNA for the CDR3: TGCAGTGCTAGAGATCCGAGCGGGAGGTTTCACGAGCAGTACTTC. It translates to CSARDPSGRFHEQYF. The chain carries TRBV20-1 and TRBJ2-7, with 9 bases fitting TRBD2. The J segment lost 5 bases and the V segment lost 0 bases, leaving 8 bases of the junction unmatched. Germline-derived CDR1 and CDR2 are DFQATT and SNEGSKA (reference sequence). The CDR3 loop spans 15 amino acids.

At least ten counts were recorded for this clonotype. The V and J genes are TRBV3-1 and TRBJ2-3, with no clear D. The germline gives CDR1 LGHDT, CDR2 YNNKEL (reference sequence). This CDR3 region has 12 residues. The germline V and J ends were trimmed by 8 bases and 9 bases, with 15 bases remaining between them. The CDR3 nucleotides are TGTGCCAGCCGTATAGCTGCTGGGACGCAGTATTTT. Its translation: CASRIAAGTQYF.

About this clonotype: A much more abundant neighbour one base away suggests this may be a read error. The chain carries TRBV5-1 and TRBJ2-5; TRBD1 might be the D (5 bases). Germline V gene lookup returns CDR1 SGHRS and CDR2 YFSETQ. The CDR3 totals 14 residues. CDR3 sequence reads: CASSLVAGIQTQCF. The DNA for the CDR3 is TGCGCCAGCAGCCTGGTTGCAGGGATACAGACCCAGTGCTTC.

This clonotype showed up many times. The rearrangement uses TRBV18 and TRBJ1-1; D unresolved. V shed 2 bases and J shed 2 bases, with 9 bases lying between them. Germline V gene sequence: CDR1 KGHSH, CDR2 LQKENI. The length of the CDR3 is 14 residues. For the CDR3, the DNA is TGTGCCAGCTCACCATCTGGCACTAACACTGAAGCTTTCTTT. Protein: CASSPSGTNTEAFF.

This clonotype was detected ten times or more. The V call is TRBV4-1, the J call TRBJ2-2; D possibly uses TRBD1 or TRBD2 (5 bases each). The CDR3 loop spans 13 amino acids. Between the trimmed V and J ends, which lost 1 base and 6 bases, there was a span of 6 bases. Germline V gene data show CDR1 as MGHRA and CDR2 as YSYEKL. The CDR3 sequence is CASSQAGPGELFF. Here the CDR3 DNA reads TGCGCCAGCAGCCAAGCGGGACCCGGGGAGCTGTTTTTT.

This clonotype was seen once. A junction end diverges from the germline sequence, so it may reflect a read error. The chain couples TRBV7-2 to TRBJ2-1; D tentatively reads TRBD1 or TRBD2 (6 bases each). CDR3 length: 14 residues. The V gene's germline CDR1 is SGHTA and CDR2 FQGNSA. The CDR3 reads CASSRGVTYYEQFF. The CDR3 DNA is TGTGCCAGCAGCAGGGGGGTAACCTACTATGAGCAGTTCTTC.

The sample holds many counts of this clonotype. The junction does not match germline at one end; this may be a read error. The CDR3 region has the DNA TGTGCCAGCAGCCAGGGACGTACTGCCTACAATGAGCAGCTCTTC. As protein: CASSQGRTAYNEQLF. The rearrangement links TRBV3-1 to TRBJ2-1; the D call may be TRBD1 or TRBD2 (5 bases each). This CDR3 comprises 15 residues. Germline CDR1 reads LGHDT; CDR2 reads YNNKEL (reference sequence).

This clonotype came up many times. CDR3 in DNA: TGCGCCAGCAGCCCCGGACAGTTATACACAGATACGCAGTATTTT. Its protein product is CASSPGQLYTDTQYF. This chain joins TRBV5-1 and TRBJ2-3; D is perhaps TRBD1 (6 bases). Germline V gene lookup returns CDR1 SGHRS and CDR2 YFSETQ. The CDR3 is 15 residues long. Trimming stripped 4 bases from V and 2 bases from J, with 14 bases between.

The table lists this clonotype with many counts. This sequence joins TRBV5-1 and TRBJ2-7; the match to TRBD1 covers 8 bases. J gave up 2 bases and V 4 bases, and 5 bases lay outside the gene matches. The CDR3 spans 14 residues. Per the germline V gene, CDR1 is SGHRS and CDR2 is YFSETQ. This CDR3 is CASSRGQATYEQYF. The CDR3, as DNA: TGCGCCAGCAGCAGGGGACAGGCTACCTACGAGCAGTACTTC.

This clonotype was seen many times. The chain links TRBV6-5 to TRBJ2-1; the D call may be TRBD1 or TRBD2 (6 bases each). The ends were cut back, 2 bases at V and 2 bases at J, with 22 bases in the middle. Per the germline V gene, CDR1 is MNHEY and CDR2 is SVGAGI. The CDR3 is 19 amino acids. Here the CDR3 DNA reads TGTGCCAGCAGTTACCTGACGGGGCGGGTAGGGGGGACCTACAATGAGCAGTTCTTC. Its translation: CASSYLTGRVGGTYNEQFF.

This clonotype was counted many times. DNA for the CDR3: TGTGCCAGCAGTGAAGACAGGGTGGACAAAAACATTCAGTACTTC. This codes for CASSEDRVDKNIQYF. The chain recombines TRBV2 with TRBJ2-4; D may be TRBD1 (6 bases). This CDR3 is 15 amino acids long. Germline loops: CDR1 SNHLY, CDR2 FYNNEI. The V end was cut by 1 base, the J end by 3 bases, with 10 bases between.

This clonotype was detected many times. This chain joins TRBV11-2 and TRBJ2-5; 12 bases align to TRBD2. Germline values: CDR1 SGHAT, CDR2 FQNNGV. The CDR3 runs 15 residues. J was trimmed by 5 bases and V by 5 bases; bases with no gene match: 6. In DNA form, the CDR3 reads TGTGCCAGCAGCGCGGGACTAGCGGGTTTGGAGACCCAGTACTTC. Translation: CASSAGLAGLETQYF.

As to this clonotype: One end of the junction varies from germline; a read error may be responsible. This chain uses TRBV28 with TRBJ2-3, with D tentatively TRBD1 (8 bases). The germline V gene has CDR1 MDHEN and CDR2 SYDVKM. There are 19 residues in the CDR3. This CDR3 is CASSTVLVGGFKGTGTQYF. The CDR3 DNA follows: TGTGCCAGCAGTACTGTACTAGTGGGAGGGTTCAAGGGGACAGGTACGCAGTATTTT.

This clonotype was picked up many times. This rearrangement joins TRBV9 to TRBJ2-1, with 10 bases matching TRBD2. Looked up from germline, CDR1 is SGDLS and CDR2 is YYNGEE. Trimming at V came to 3 bases and at J to 1 base, leaving 4 bases not matched to a gene. The CDR3 extends over 16 amino acids. CDR3 nucleotide sequence: TGTGCCAGCAGCGCCAGACTAGCGGGTTCCTACAATGAGCAGTTCTTC. Amino acids: CASSARLAGSYNEQFF.

This clonotype showed up many times. The chain has TRBV18 and TRBJ2-3; D is perhaps TRBD2 (6 bases). V was shortened by 3 bases and J by 4 bases, with 17 bases between the two germline ends. The CDR3 runs 16 residues. The V gene's germline CDR1 is KGHSH and CDR2 LQKENI. In nucleotides, the CDR3 is TGTGCCAGCTCACCTGCCTCAGGGACTGGCGCAGATACGCAGTATTTT. As protein: CASSPASGTGADTQYF.

This clonotype appeared a few times. The chain is built from TRBV19 and TRBJ2-3; 7 bases align to TRBD1. The V gene's germline CDR1 is LNHDA and CDR2 SQIVND (reference sequence). The J segment lost 3 bases and the V segment lost 9 bases, leaving 9 bases of the junction unmatched. The CDR3 covers 14 residues. The CDR3: CASYDRELTDTQYF. The CDR3 DNA reads TGTGCCAGCTACGACAGGGAACTTACAGATACGCAGTATTTT.

A note on this clonotype: Likely a read error: the CDR3 ends without its conserved phenylalanine or tryptophan. The chain combines TRBV15 with TRBJ2-1; a weak D match, TRBD2 (5 bases). Germline V gene lookup returns CDR1 LNHNV and CDR2 YYDKDF (reference sequence). The CDR3 is 13 amino acids. V shed 1 base and J shed 13 bases, with 14 bases lying between them. CDR3 amino acids: CATSRGQRESQFL. CDR3 bases: TGTGCCACCAGCAGAGGCCAGAGGGAGAGCCAGTTCCTC.

Remarks on this clonotype: A much larger clonotype is one base distant, so this may be a read error. The J gene is TRBJ1-5, the V gene TRBV5-1, with D uncertain. The ends were cut back, 4 bases at V and 6 bases at J, with 11 bases in the middle. This CDR3 is built from 13 residues. Germline V gene sequence: CDR1 SGHRS, CDR2 YFSETQ. CDR3 nucleotide sequence: TGCGCCAGCAGCCTACACGGCAGTCAGCCCCAGCATTTT. Protein: CASSLHGSQPQHF.

This clonotype was counted at least ten times. The chain uses TRBV20-1 and TRBJ2-1, with 10 bases that match TRBD1. The CDR3 length is 13 residues. The germline gives CDR1 DFQATT, CDR2 SNEGSKA (reference sequence). J lost 6 bases, V lost 6 bases, and 5 bases had no gene match. The CDR3 is CSAGQGVGNEQFF. In nucleotides, the CDR3 is TGCAGTGCCGGACAGGGGGTGGGCAATGAGCAGTTCTTC.

This clonotype has at least ten counts. This chain joins TRBV27 and TRBJ2-7; maybe TRBD2 (6 bases). CDR3 size: 14 residues. CDR1 is MNHEY, CDR2 SMNVEV, per germline (reference sequence). Trimming took 2 bases from V and 3 from J, leaving 11 bases between them. CDR3 protein: CASSLKTSGYEQYF. CDR3 bases: TGTGCCAGCAGTTTAAAGACTAGTGGCTACGAGCAGTACTTC.

This clonotype was observed many times. The chain joins TRBV20-1 to TRBJ2-1, with D uncertain. The germline V and J ends were trimmed by 5 bases and 10 bases, with 12 bases remaining between them. CDR1 and CDR2 (germline): DFQATT, SNEGSKA (reference sequence). The CDR3 has 11 residues. CDR3 sequence: CSAATAGEQFF. CDR3 DNA: TGCAGTGCTGCAACAGCTGGAGAGCAGTTCTTC.

This clonotype was picked up many times. The chain is built from TRBV4-1 and TRBJ2-1; D may be TRBD1 (6 bases). Germline V CDR1 and CDR2: MGHRA, YSYEKL. CDR3 length equals 13 residues. Between the trimmed V and J ends, which lost 3 bases and 7 bases, there was a span of 10 bases. CDR3 protein: CASSHSGVNEQFF. Here the CDR3 DNA reads TGCGCCAGCAGCCACTCAGGGGTGAATGAGCAGTTCTTC.

There are many counts of this clonotype. The chain joins TRBV14 to TRBJ2-2, with D tentatively TRBD1 (6 bases). The CDR3 extends over 14 amino acids. V was shortened by 4 bases and J by 6 bases, with 12 bases between the two germline ends. The V gene's germline CDR1 is SGHDN and CDR2 FVKESK. The CDR3 DNA reads TGTGCCAGCAGCCTAACCCGGACAGCCGGGGAGCTGTTTTTT. Protein sequence: CASSLTRTAGELFF.

This clonotype has at least ten counts. The chain has TRBV11-2 and TRBJ2-7; TRBD1 is a possible D gene (6 bases). This CDR3 comprises 15 residues. Looked up from germline, CDR1 is SGHAT and CDR2 is FQNNGV. The ends were cut back, 4 bases at V and 3 bases at J, with 16 bases in the middle. This CDR3 is CASSWHRDLFYEQYF. The CDR3, as DNA: TGTGCCAGCAGCTGGCACAGGGACCTCTTCTACGAGCAGTACTTC.

This clonotype showed up many times. V usage is TRBV20-1 and J usage is TRBJ2-7; a possible D gene is TRBD1 (6 bases). The V end lost 0 bases, the J end lost 2 bases, and 11 bases lay between the germline ends. Germline V gene lookup returns CDR1 DFQATT and CDR2 SNEGSKA (reference sequence). CDR3 length equals 14 residues. The CDR3 nucleotides are TGCAGTGCTAGAGATGTGGGGGCCGCCTACGAGCAGTACTTC. Its translation: CSARDVGAAYEQYF.

This clonotype showed up many times. The chain links TRBV10-3 to TRBJ1-1; D perhaps matches TRBD1 (5 bases). Looked up from germline, CDR1 is ENHRY and CDR2 is SYGVKD. The V end was cut by 8 bases, the J end by 3 bases, with 19 bases between. The CDR3 is made up of 15 amino acids. As DNA, the CDR3 is TGTGCCATCCGCGACAGTCGAAAAGTGGACACTGAAGCTTTCTTT. This encodes CAIRDSRKVDTEAFF.

This clonotype was counted many times. The V and J genes are TRBV7-2 and TRBJ2-2; 13 bases are shared with TRBD2. Trimming removed 5 bases from V and 7 bases from J; junction bases left unmatched: 7. CDR3 length: 16 amino acids. Germline CDR1 is SGHTA and CDR2 is FQGNSA. The CDR3: CASSQLAGGPVGELFF. For the CDR3, the DNA is TGTGCCAGCAGCCAACTAGCGGGGGGGCCCGTCGGGGAGCTGTTTTTT.

Many counts were recorded for this clonotype. V gene TRBV20-1 combines with J gene TRBJ2-7; possible D gene TRBD1, 5 bases. The length of the CDR3 is 13 residues. Germline V lookup: CDR1 DFQATT, CDR2 SNEGSKA (reference sequence). V lost 2 bases, J lost 5 bases, and 13 bases lay in between. The CDR3 sequence: CSARHPARDEQYF. In DNA form, the CDR3 reads TGCAGTGCTAGACATCCCGCCAGGGACGAGCAGTACTTC.

Regarding this clonotype: A much larger clonotype is one base distant, so this may be a read error. The V and J genes are TRBV2 and TRBJ2-3; D is perhaps TRBD2 (5 bases). The CDR3 totals 12 residues. V lost 8 bases and J 6 bases, leaving 12 bases between the germline ends. Per the germline V gene, CDR1 is SNHLY and CDR2 is FYNNEI. CDR3 nucleotides: TGTGCCAGCGAGGGCAGGAAGGATACGCAGTATTTT. As protein: CASEGRKDTQYF.

This clonotype appeared many times. V is TRBV19 and J is TRBJ2-7; 8 bases are a match to TRBD1. This CDR3 has 15 residues. Germline V lookup: CDR1 LNHDA, CDR2 SQIVND (reference sequence). Trimming at V came to 3 bases and at J to 2 bases, leaving 6 bases not matched to a gene. The CDR3 DNA reads as TGTGCCAGTAGTATTGGGCAGGGGGCCACCTACGAGCAGTACTTC. It translates to CASSIGQGATYEQYF.